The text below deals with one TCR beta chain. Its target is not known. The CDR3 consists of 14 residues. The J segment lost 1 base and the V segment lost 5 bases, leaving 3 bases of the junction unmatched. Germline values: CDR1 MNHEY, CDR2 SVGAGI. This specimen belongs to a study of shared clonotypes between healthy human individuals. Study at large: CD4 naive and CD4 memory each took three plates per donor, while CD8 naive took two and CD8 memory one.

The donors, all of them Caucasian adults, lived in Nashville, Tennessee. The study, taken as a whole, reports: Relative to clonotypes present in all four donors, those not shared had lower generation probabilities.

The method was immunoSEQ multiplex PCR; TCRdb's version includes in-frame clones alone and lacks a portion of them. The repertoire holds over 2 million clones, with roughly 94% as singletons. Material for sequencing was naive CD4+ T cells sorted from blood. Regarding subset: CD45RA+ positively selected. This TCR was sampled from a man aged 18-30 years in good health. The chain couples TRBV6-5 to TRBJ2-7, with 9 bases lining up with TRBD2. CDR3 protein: CASSAAGGSYEQYF. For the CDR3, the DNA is TGTGCCAGCAGTGCAGCGGGGGGATCCTACGAGCAGTACTTC.